A single sample gave rise to the 10 T cell receptor beta chains below, sequenced in a study of identifying expanded T cells in peripheral blood (dated by TCRdb to the late 2010s). Library preparation employed the immunoSEQ multiplex PCR assay. The immuneACCESS repertoire file appears here via TCRdb, limited to in-frame rearrangements. These files lack a portion of the clones; in checked studies, under half of the deficit traces to unresolved V genes, and the cause of the others is not known. This sample lists more than 75,000 clones; around 85% were detected once. In total, the top ten clones hold around 6% of the sample. Sequences were obtained from blood. The receptors originated from a person between 18 and 69 years old in good health.

The chain uses TRBV27 and TRBJ1-6; D gene unclear. The CDR3 consists of 17 residues. Germline V gene lookup returns CDR1 MNHEY and CDR2 SMNVEV (reference sequence). Deletions cut 7 bases from V and 6 bases from J, with 22 bases between. In DNA, the CDR3 is TGTGCCAGCACCCTTAGGCCCCCGAGTCAAGTTAATTCACCCCTCCACTTT. It codes for CASTLRPPSQVNSPLHF.

This clone was found once. The gene calls are TRBV7-9 and TRBJ2-5; 7 bases agree with TRBD1. This CDR3 is 18 amino acids long. The germline gives CDR1 SEHNR, CDR2 FQNEAQ (reference sequence). V lost 8 bases to trimming and J lost 1 base; unmatched junction nucleotides: 19. The CDR3 DNA is TGTGCCAGCTCGAATCACGCGACAGGGTCGGTTCCCCAAGAGACCCAGTACTTC. Translated, it gives CASSNHATGSVPQETQYF.

The chain employs TRBV19 and TRBJ2-7, with TRBD1 identical over 9 bases. The V segment lost 6 bases and the J segment 2 bases; nucleotides outside the gene matches: 5. Germline assignment: CDR1 LNHDA and CDR2 SQIVND (reference sequence). This CDR3 spans 14 amino acids. The CDR3 sequence: CASRLTGGTYEQYF. CDR3 nucleotide sequence: TGTGCCAGTAGGTTGACAGGGGGTACCTACGAGCAGTACTTC.

The CDR3 loop is CASSLFGTGGQNEQFF. The CDR3 nucleotides are TGCGCCAGCAGCTTGTTCGGGACAGGAGGACAAAATGAGCAGTTCTTC. The genes are TRBV5-1 and TRBJ2-1; 8 bases agree with TRBD1. V was pared by 1 base and J by 7 bases, with 10 bases of the junction left unmatched. Germline V CDR1 and CDR2: SGHRS, YFSETQ. The CDR3 contains 16 residues.

The V gene is TRBV7-9, the J gene TRBJ1-5, with D tentatively TRBD1 (6 bases). The germline V gene has CDR1 SEHNR and CDR2 FQNEAQ (reference sequence). The V and J ends lost 3 bases and 8 bases respectively, with 23 bases between them. The CDR3 length is 17 residues. The CDR3 DNA is TGTGCCAGCAGCTTTCAACAGGGTTGGCTTTTTGGGGAGCCCCAGCATTTT. Its protein product is CASSFQQGWLFGEPQHF.

The genes are TRBV11-2 and TRBJ2-3; 10 nucleotides match TRBD2. Germline V gene sequence: CDR1 SGHAT, CDR2 FQNNGV. The CDR3 totals 16 residues. Trimming took 4 bases from V and 3 from J; bases not matched to a gene: 7. This CDR3 reads CASSSQTSGETDTQYF. CDR3 coding DNA: TGTGCCAGCAGCTCCCAAACTAGCGGGGAAACAGATACGCAGTATTTT.

CDR3 amino acids: CASSVGGGWTEAFF. CDR3 coding DNA: TGTGCCAGCAGTGTAGGGGGCGGGTGGACTGAAGCTTTCTTT. The J gene is TRBJ1-1, the V gene TRBV2; TRBD1 matches 7 bases. The CDR3 is 14 residues long. V trimming: 4 bases; J trimming: 5 bases; junction bases outside the gene matches: 7. Germline V CDR1 and CDR2: SNHLY, FYNNEI. Full variable domain (rest looked up from reference TRBV2 and TRBJ1-1): EPEVTQTPSHQVTQMGQEVILRCVPISNHLYFYWYRQILGQKVEFLVSFYNNEISEKSEIFDDQFSVERPDGSNFTLKIRSTKLEDSAMYFCASSVGGGWTEAFFGQGTRLTVV.

This chain connects TRBV2 to TRBJ2-7, with a possible D match to TRBD2 (5 bases). CDR3 length: 14 residues. Trimming left V 8 bases short and J 3 bases short, with 17 bases between. Germline CDR1 is SNHLY and CDR2 is FYNNEI. The CDR3 reads CASVPGIRHYEQYF. The CDR3 DNA reads TGTGCCAGCGTACCGGGGATCCGGCACTACGAGCAGTACTTC.

The genes are TRBV10-3 and TRBJ2-7; D perhaps matches TRBD1 (5 bases). The V gene's germline CDR1 is ENHRY and CDR2 SYGVKD. There are 13 residues in the CDR3. The germline V and J ends were trimmed by 3 bases and 6 bases, with 12 bases remaining between them. This CDR3 reads CAISDRDSSEQYF. The CDR3 DNA sequence: TGTGCCATCAGTGACAGGGATTCTTCCGAGCAGTACTTC.

The chain combines TRBV11-3 with TRBJ1-4; a weak D match, TRBD1 (5 bases). CDR1 and CDR2 from the germline V gene are SGHNT and YENEEA. V lost 5 bases and J lost 3, with 13 bases in between. The CDR3 has 15 residues. The CDR3 DNA is TGTGCCAGCAGCCCTAAGGGGTTTGCTAATGAAAAACTGTTTTTT. Translation gives CASSPKGFANEKLFF.